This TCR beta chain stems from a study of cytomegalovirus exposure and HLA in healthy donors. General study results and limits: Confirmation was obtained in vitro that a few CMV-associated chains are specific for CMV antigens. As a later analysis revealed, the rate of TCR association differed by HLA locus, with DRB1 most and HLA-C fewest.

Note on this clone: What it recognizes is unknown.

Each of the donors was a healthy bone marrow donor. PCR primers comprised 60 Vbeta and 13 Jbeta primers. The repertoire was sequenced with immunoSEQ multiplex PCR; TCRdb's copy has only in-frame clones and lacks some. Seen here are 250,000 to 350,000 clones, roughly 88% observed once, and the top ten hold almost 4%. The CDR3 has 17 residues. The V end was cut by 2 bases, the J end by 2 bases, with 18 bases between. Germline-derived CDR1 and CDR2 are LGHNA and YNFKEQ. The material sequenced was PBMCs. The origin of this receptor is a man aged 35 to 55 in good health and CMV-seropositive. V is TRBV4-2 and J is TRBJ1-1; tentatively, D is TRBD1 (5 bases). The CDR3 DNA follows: TGTGCCAGCAGCCAACCCCCCGGGGGAGGGTTTAACACTGAAGCTTTCTTT. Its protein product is CASSQPPGGGFNTEAFF.